This TCR beta chain is from a study of blood T cell repertoires in COVID-19. Study-wide background: Researchers got acute and convalescent COVID-19 samples from the United States, Italy and Spain. T cells, B-cell-depleted T cells, or PBMCs supplied cDNA or gDNA.

The germline gives CDR1 LNHDA, CDR2 SQIVND (reference sequence). Trimming shortened V by 7 bases and J by 0 bases, and 15 bases separated the two germline ends. The CDR3 spans 15 residues. In the authors' methods: Reference gene primer amplification gave estimated nucleated cell counts. The repertoire was sequenced with immunoSEQ multiplex PCR; TCRdb's copy has only in-frame clones and lacks some. The D gene and trimming were derived from the DNA, and the V and J assignments and clone size from that table. The sample has around 120,000 clones, 78% seen once. The source is a man in his sixties or seventies with acute or convalescent COVID-19. The gene calls are TRBV19 and TRBJ1-2; D is unclear. Sequencing used peripheral blood. For the CDR3, the DNA is TGTGCCAGTAAATTGGGCCCCGGTCCTAACTATGGCTACACCTTC. Its translation is CASKLGPGPNYGYTF.